These 3 T cell receptor beta chains were all obtained from the same sample, sequenced in a study of T cell repertoires in cytomegalovirus infection. Which antigens these TCRs recognize remains unknown. TCRdb re-called the reads through MiXCR, storing one row per CDR3 protein. The sample yields roughly 570,000 distinct CDR3 sequences, around 40% seen once. Specimen: cultured PBMCs, collected from culture after CMV antigen stimulation. The receptors originated from a human donor in good health (CMV status not recorded). Some clones in this sample may be carry-over from other donors' samples.

This clonotype was seen a handful of times. The chain employs TRBV14 and TRBJ1-2, with 11 bases that match TRBD1. The CDR3 contains 15 residues. Trimming removed 4 bases from V and 3 bases from J; junction bases left unmatched: 4. The V gene's germline CDR1 is SGHDN and CDR2 FVKESK. The CDR3 here is CASSPRDRGYYGYTF. CDR3 DNA: TGTGCCAGCAGCCCGAGGGACAGGGGGTACTATGGCTACACCTTC. The complete variable domain, with remaining parts taken from reference TRBV14 and TRBJ1-2, reads EAGVTQFPSHSVIEKGQTVTLRCDPISGHDNLYWYRRVMGKEIKFLLHFVKESKQDESGMPNNRFLAERTGGTYSTLKVQPAELEDSGVYFCASSPRDRGYYGYTFGSGTRLTVV.

This clonotype is a singleton in its sample. This chain uses TRBV11-2 with TRBJ1-1; D gene unclear. The CDR3 has 11 residues. Germline V gene lookup returns CDR1 SGHAT and CDR2 FQNNGV. Trimming took off 5 bases at V and 10 bases at J, with 11 bases between the two ends. The CDR3 protein is CASSKNVGAFF. In DNA, the CDR3 is TGTGCCAGCAGCAAAAACGTTGGAGCTTTCTTT.

The chain joins TRBV20-1 to TRBJ2-1; D not certain. Germline assignment: CDR1 DFQATT and CDR2 SNEGSKA (reference sequence). This CDR3 is built from 13 residues. V was clipped by 2 bases and J by 6 bases, with 11 bases between them. CDR3 protein: CSARPLGFNEQFF. In nucleotides, the CDR3 is TGCAGTGCTAGACCCCTGGGGTTCAATGAGCAGTTCTTC.